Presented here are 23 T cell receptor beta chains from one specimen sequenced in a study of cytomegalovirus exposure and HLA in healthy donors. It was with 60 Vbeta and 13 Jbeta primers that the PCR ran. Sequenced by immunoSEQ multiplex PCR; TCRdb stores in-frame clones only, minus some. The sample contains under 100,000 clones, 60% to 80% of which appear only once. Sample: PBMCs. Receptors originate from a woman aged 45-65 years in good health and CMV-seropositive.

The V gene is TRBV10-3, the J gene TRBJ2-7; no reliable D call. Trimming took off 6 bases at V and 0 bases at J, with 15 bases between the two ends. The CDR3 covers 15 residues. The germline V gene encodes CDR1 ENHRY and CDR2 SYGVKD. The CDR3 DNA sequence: TGTGCCATCAGGGAAACCGCGGCGAGCTCCTACGAGCAGTACTTC. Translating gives CAIRETAASSYEQYF.

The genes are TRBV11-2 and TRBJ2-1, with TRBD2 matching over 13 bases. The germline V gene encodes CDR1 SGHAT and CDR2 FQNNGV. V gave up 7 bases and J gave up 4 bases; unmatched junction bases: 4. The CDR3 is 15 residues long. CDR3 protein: CASIGTSGTYNEQFF. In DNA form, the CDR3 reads TGTGCCAGCATCGGGACTAGCGGGACTTACAATGAGCAGTTCTTC. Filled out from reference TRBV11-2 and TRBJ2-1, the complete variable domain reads EAGVAQSPRYKIIEKRQSVAFWCNPISGHATLYWYQQILGQGPKLLIQFQNNGVVDDSQLPKDRFSAERLKGVDSTLKIQPAKLEDSAVYLCASIGTSGTYNEQFFGPGTRLTVL.

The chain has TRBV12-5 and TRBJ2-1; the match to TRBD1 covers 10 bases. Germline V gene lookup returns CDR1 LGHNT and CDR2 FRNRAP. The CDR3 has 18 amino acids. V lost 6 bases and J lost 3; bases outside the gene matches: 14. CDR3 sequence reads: CASGLTGGLAPDYNEQFF. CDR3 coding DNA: TGTGCTAGTGGACTGACAGGGGGCCTAGCGCCGGACTACAATGAGCAGTTCTTC.

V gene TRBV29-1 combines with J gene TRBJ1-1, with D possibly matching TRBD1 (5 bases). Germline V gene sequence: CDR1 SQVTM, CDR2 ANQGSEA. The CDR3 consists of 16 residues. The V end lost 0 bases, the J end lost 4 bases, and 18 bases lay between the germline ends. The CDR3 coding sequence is TGCAGCGTTGAAGATAATGGGGGGTGGGGGAGCACTGAAGCTTTCTTT. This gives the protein CSVEDNGGWGSTEAFF.

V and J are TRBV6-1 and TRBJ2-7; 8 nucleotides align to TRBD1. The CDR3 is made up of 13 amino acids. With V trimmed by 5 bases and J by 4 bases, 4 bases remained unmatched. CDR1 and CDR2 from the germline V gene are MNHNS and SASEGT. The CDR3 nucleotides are TGTGCCAGCAGTTGGGACAGGTCGTACGAGCAGTACTTC. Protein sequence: CASSWDRSYEQYF.

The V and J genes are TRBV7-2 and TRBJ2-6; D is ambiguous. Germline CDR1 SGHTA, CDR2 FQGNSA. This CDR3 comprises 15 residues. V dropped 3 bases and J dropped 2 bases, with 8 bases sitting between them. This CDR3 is CASSLWQPGANVLTF. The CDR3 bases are TGTGCCAGCAGCTTGTGGCAACCTGGGGCCAACGTCCTGACTTTC.

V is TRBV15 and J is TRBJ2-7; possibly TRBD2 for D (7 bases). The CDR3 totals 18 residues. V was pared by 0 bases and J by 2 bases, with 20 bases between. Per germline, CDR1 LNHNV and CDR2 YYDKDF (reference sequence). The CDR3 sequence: CATSRDRGGGSRAYEQYF. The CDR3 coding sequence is TGTGCCACCAGCAGAGATAGGGGGGGTGGTAGCAGAGCCTACGAGCAGTACTTC.

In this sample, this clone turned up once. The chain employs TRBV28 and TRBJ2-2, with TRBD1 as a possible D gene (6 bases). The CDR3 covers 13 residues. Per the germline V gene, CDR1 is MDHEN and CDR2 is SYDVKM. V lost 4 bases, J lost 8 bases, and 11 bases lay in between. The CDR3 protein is CASSSPGVGELFF. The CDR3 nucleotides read TGTGCCAGCAGTTCCCCAGGGGTTGGGGAGCTGTTTTTT.

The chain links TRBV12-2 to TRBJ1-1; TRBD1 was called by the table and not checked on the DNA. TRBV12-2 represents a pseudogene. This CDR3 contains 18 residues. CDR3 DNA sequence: TGTGCAAGTCGCTTGGCAGAACAGGGGAGTCATCGGGAAACTGAAGCTTTCTTT. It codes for CASRLAEQGSHRETEAFF.

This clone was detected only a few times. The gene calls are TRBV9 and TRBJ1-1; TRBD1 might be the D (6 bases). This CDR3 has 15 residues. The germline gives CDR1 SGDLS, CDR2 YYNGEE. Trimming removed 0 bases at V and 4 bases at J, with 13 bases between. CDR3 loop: CASSVGMGAPTEAFF. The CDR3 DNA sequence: TGTGCCAGCAGCGTAGGGATGGGGGCCCCCACTGAAGCTTTCTTT.

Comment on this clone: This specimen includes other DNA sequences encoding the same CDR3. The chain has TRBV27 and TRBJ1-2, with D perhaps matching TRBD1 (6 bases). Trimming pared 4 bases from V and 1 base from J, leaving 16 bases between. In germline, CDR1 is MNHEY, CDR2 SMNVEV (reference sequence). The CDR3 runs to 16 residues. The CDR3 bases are TGTGCCAGCAGTTCGGGACAAGGGCGGTATAACTATGGCTACACCTTC. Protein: CASSSGQGRYNYGYTF.

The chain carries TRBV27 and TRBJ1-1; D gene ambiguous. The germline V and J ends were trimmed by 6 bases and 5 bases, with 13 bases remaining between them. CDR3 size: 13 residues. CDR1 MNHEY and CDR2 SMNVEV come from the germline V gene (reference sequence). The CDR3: CASSYRERTEAFF. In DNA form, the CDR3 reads TGTGCCAGCAGCTACCGGGAGAGGACTGAAGCTTTCTTT.

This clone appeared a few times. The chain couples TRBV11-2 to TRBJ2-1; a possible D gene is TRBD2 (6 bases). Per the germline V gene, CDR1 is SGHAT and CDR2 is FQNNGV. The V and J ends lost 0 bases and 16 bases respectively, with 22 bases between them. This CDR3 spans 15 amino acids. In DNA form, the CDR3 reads TGTGCCAGCAGCTTAGATCGGGCACAGGCTGGCGGGATTTTCTTC. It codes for CASSLDRAQAGGIFF.

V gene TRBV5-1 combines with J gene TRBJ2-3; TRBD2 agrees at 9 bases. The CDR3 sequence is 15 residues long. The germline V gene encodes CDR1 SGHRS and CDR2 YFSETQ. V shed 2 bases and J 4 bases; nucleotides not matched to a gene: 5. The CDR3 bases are TGCGCCAGCAGCTTAGGGCGGGAGGGCGCAGATACGCAGTATTTT. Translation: CASSLGREGADTQYF.

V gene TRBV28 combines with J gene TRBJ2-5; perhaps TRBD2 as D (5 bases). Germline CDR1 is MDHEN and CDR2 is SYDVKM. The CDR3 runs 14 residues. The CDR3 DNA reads TGTGCGGTCCGGCAACCCGGAGGTCGAGAGACCCAGTACTTC. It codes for CAVRQPGGRETQYF.

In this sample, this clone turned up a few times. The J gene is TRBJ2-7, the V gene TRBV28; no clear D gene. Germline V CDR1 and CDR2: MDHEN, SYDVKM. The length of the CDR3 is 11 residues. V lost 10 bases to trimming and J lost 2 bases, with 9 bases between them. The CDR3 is CATQDPYEQYF. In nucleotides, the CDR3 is TGTGCCACTCAGGATCCCTACGAGCAGTACTTC.

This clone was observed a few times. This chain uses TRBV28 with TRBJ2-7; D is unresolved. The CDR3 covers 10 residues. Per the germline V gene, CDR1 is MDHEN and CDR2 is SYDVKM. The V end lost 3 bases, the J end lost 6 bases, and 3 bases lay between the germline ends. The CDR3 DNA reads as TGTGCCAGCAGTTTCCGCGAGCAGTACTTC. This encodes CASSFREQYF. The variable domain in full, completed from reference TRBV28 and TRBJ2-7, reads DVKVTQSSRYLVKRTGEKVFLECVQDMDHENMFWYRQDPGLGLRLIYFSYDVKMKEKGDIPEGYSVSREKKERFSLILESASTNQTSMYLCASSFREQYFGPGTRLTVT.

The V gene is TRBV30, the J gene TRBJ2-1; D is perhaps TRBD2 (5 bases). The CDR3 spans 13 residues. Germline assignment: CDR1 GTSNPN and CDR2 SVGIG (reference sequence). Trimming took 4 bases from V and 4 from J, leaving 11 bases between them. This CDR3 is CAWTGGLYNEQFF. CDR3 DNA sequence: TGTGCCTGGACGGGCGGACTGTACAATGAGCAGTTCTTC.

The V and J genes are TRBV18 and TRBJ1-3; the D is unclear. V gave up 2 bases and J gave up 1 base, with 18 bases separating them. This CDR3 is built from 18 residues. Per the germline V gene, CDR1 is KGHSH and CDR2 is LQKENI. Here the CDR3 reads CASSPTAPPAESGNTIYF. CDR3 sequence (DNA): TGTGCCAGCTCACCAACGGCACCCCCCGCGGAATCTGGAAACACCATATATTTT. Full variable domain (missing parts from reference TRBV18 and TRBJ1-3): NAGVMQNPRHLVRRRGQEARLRCSPMKGHSHVYWYRQLPEEGLKFMVYLQKENIIDESGMPKERFSAEFPKEGPSILRIQQVVRGDSAAYFCASSPTAPPAESGNTIYFGEGSWLTVV.

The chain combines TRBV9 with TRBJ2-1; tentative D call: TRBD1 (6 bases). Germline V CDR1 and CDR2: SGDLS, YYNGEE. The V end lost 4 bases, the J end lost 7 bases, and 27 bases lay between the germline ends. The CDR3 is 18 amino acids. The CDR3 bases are TGTGCCAGCAGCTCTGCCTTCACAGGGTTCTTCTCGGAAAATGAGCAGTTCTTC. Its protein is CASSSAFTGFFSENEQFF.

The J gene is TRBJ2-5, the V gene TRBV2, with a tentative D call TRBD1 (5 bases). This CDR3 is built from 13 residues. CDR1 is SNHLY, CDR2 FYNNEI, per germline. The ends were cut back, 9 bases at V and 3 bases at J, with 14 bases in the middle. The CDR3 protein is CASKQDGEETQYF. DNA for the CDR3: TGTGCCAGTAAACAGGATGGGGAAGAGACCCAGTACTTC.

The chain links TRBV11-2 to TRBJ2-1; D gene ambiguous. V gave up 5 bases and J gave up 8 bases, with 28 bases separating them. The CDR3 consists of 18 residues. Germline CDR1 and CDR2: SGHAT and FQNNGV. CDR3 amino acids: CASSLVRSRSPKLHEQFF. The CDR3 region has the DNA TGTGCCAGCAGCCTGGTTCGTAGTCGATCCCCAAAGTTACATGAGCAGTTCTTC.

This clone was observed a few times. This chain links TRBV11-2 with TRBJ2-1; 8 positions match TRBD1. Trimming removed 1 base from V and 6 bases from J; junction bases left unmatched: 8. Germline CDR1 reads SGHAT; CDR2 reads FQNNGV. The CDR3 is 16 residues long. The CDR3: CASSLVPGGYGNEQFF. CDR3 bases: TGTGCCAGCAGCTTAGTTCCAGGGGGCTACGGCAATGAGCAGTTCTTC.